This T cell receptor (beta chain) is from a study of blood T cell repertoires in COVID-19. Study context: PBMCs, B-cell-depleted T cells, or T cells provided the cDNA or gDNA that made up the material.

As handled by the study authors: Reference gene primer amplification gave estimated nucleated cell counts. Assay: immunoSEQ multiplex PCR; the TCRdb copy retains only in-frame clones and omits some. Clone size and the V and J calls come from that table; the DNA yielded D and trimming. This table holds about 260,000 clones, roughly 86% found once. Germline assignment: CDR1 SGHTA and CDR2 FQGNSA. Trimming pared 5 bases from V and 7 bases from J, leaving 19 bases between. This CDR3 comprises 15 residues. This clonotype originated in a middle-aged man who had recovered from COVID-19. The specimen sequenced was peripheral blood. This rearrangement joins TRBV7-2 to TRBJ2-3; maybe TRBD1 (6 bases). Here the CDR3 reads CASSQQGGMGNTQYF. The CDR3 DNA sequence: TGTGCCAGCAGCCAACAGGGTGGGATGGGTAATACGCAGTATTTT.